Shown below are 8 T cell receptor beta chains from a single sample sequenced in a study of blood T cell repertoires in COVID-19. Some clones are missing from TCRdb's copy, which holds only in-frame ones; the method was immunoSEQ multiplex PCR. In the table there are 540,000 or so clones, roughly nine tenths of which are singletons. The sequencing input was peripheral blood. These receptors were obtained from a woman aged 45-60 years with COVID-19, enrolled during active disease.

This clone was found once. The rearrangement uses TRBV7-9 and TRBJ2-3; 9 nucleotides align to TRBD2. Germline-derived CDR1 and CDR2 are SEHNR and FQNEAQ (reference sequence). The ends lost 3 bases at V and 5 bases at J; junction bases unmatched: 9. The CDR3 runs to 16 residues. The CDR3 region is CASSFRIAGVEDTQYF. CDR3 nucleotide sequence: TGTGCCAGCAGCTTCCGTATAGCGGGGGTGGAAGATACGCAGTATTTT.

J is TRBJ1-5 and V is TRBV9, with TRBD1 as a possible D gene (5 bases). Germline V lookup: CDR1 SGDLS, CDR2 YYNGEE. The CDR3 is 15 amino acids. V was shortened by 0 bases and J by 6 bases, with 13 bases between the two germline ends. The CDR3 protein is CASSVGGRVGQPQHF. In DNA form, the CDR3 reads TGTGCCAGCAGCGTAGGGGGCAGGGTGGGTCAGCCCCAGCATTTT.

V and J are TRBV27 and TRBJ1-2; D is undetermined. This CDR3 has 13 amino acids. With 4 bases removed from V and 4 bases from J, the gap between germline ends came to 10 bases. The germline CDR1 and CDR2 sequences are MNHEY and SMNVEV (reference sequence). For the CDR3, the DNA is TGTGCCAGCAGTTCCCGGGGTCTCTATGGCTACACCTTC. Protein product: CASSSRGLYGYTF.

The chain has TRBV19 and TRBJ2-2, with 8 bases that match TRBD1. Looked up from germline, CDR1 is LNHDA and CDR2 is SQIVND (reference sequence). There are 15 residues in the CDR3. J lost 0 bases, V lost 4 bases, and 1 base had no gene match. The CDR3 DNA follows: TGTGCCAGTAGTACGGGACAGGCGAACACCGGGGAGCTGTTTTTT. It encodes CASSTGQANTGELFF.

This sequence joins TRBV7-3 and TRBJ2-7, with D hard to call. The CDR3 consists of 13 residues. Trimming took off 4 bases at V and 1 base at J, with 8 bases between the two ends. Germline loops: CDR1 SGHTA, CDR2 FQGTGA. CDR3 sequence (DNA): TGTGCCAGCAGCTCCCAAGCATCCTACGAGCAGTACTTC. This codes for CASSSQASYEQYF.

The CDR3 DNA sequence: TGTGCCAGCAGCTTTGACATTAACTATGGCTACACCTTC. Its protein is CASSFDINYGYTF. The V call is TRBV28, the J call TRBJ1-2; D call uncertain. With 6 bases removed from V and 1 base from J, the gap between germline ends came to 9 bases. This CDR3 region has 13 residues. Germline values: CDR1 MDHEN, CDR2 SYDVKM.

The chain has TRBV3-1 (or the pseudogene TRBV3-2) and TRBJ2-3; D perhaps matches TRBD1 (6 bases). The CDR3 is made up of 16 amino acids. V was shortened by 4 bases and J by 1 base, with 15 bases between the two germline ends. Germline V gives CDR1 LGHDT, CDR2 YNNKEL (reference sequence). The CDR3 sequence is CASSPGPGGGTDTQYF. The CDR3 bases are TGTGCCAGCAGCCCTGGACCTGGGGGCGGCACAGATACGCAGTATTTT.

CDR3 protein: CASGGLVTDTQYF. The DNA for the CDR3 is TGTGCCAGTGGAGGACTGGTCACAGATACGCAGTATTTT. This sequence joins TRBV27 and TRBJ2-3; a weak D match, TRBD2 (5 bases). This CDR3 is 13 amino acids long. Trimming stripped 9 bases from V and 2 bases from J, with 12 bases between. Looked up from germline, CDR1 is MNHEY and CDR2 is SMNVEV (reference sequence).